Reported below is one TCR beta chain. The data stem from a study of T cells in narcolepsy. CDR1 and CDR2 from the germline V gene are SNHLY and FYNNEI. CDR3 length equals 13 residues. Trimming removed 11 bases from V and 0 bases from J, with 14 bases in between. TCRdb's copy holds only in-frame clones and misses some; the assay was immunoSEQ multiplex PCR. The sample includes about 24,000 clones, roughly 85% of them seen just once. The sample taken for sequencing was memory (CD45RA-) CD4+ T cells from blood. This chain joins TRBV2 and TRBJ2-7; D unresolved. The sequence was collected from a human donor in good health. CDR3 coding DNA: TGTGCCTCCCAAGGGTACAGCTCCTACGAGCAGTACTTC. Amino acids: CASQGYSSYEQYF. The whole variable domain, filled in from reference TRBV2 and TRBJ2-7, reads EPEVTQTPSHQVTQMGQEVILRCVPISNHLYFYWYRQILGQKVEFLVSFYNNEISEKSEIFDDQFSVERPDGSNFTLKIRSTKLEDSAMYFCASQGYSSYEQYFGPGTRLTVT.